The present T cell receptor (beta chain) was sequenced within a study of cytomegalovirus exposure and HLA in healthy donors. In the study overall: Falling in the Caucasian-associated ancestry cluster were 81% of around 370 genotyped donors. Findings and caveats of the study: TCR beta V segments were, for the most part, productive about 87% or about 30% of the time in an earlier analysis.

As for this clone: Its antigen is undetermined.

Vbeta (60) and Jbeta (13) primers were used in the PCR. The table came from immunoSEQ multiplex PCR; TCRdb's copy has only in-frame clones and leaves some out. The sample holds 150,000 to 200,000 clones; 65% to 80% are singletons and the top ten take 1.1%. V lost 5 bases, J lost 5 bases, and 8 bases stayed unmatched. The CDR3 totals 14 residues. The germline V gene encodes CDR1 SQVTM and CDR2 ANQGSEA. The rearrangement uses TRBV29-1 and TRBJ1-4; 7 nucleotides match TRBD1. Source material: PBMCs. The sequence was collected from a woman aged 40 to 50 in good health and CMV-seronegative. The CDR3 bases are TGCAGCGTTTATCCCGGGACAGACAATGAAAAACTGTTTTTT. As protein: CSVYPGTDNEKLFF.